This is a list of T cell receptor beta chains from one sample in a study of blood T cell repertoires in COVID-19. Sequencing was performed with immunoSEQ multiplex PCR; in TCRdb, only in-frame clones are kept and a portion is missing. Of about 300,000 clones listed, 85% were seen once; the top ten hold 2% to 3%. The sample was PBMCs or T cells enriched from blood (not recorded which). These receptors all come from a woman between 50 and 59 years old who had recovered from COVID-19. Both conserved end residues are part of each CDR3. The order of the fields is J gene, V gene, D gene, clone size, CDR3 protein, CDR3 DNA. The D gene is left open where the match is weak. A clone size is listed for some rows: how often the clone was seen (once, few, many), or a class if it is expanded.

TRBJ2-5	TRBV5-6	TRBD2	NA	CASSYPGGWETQYF	TGTGCCAGCAGTTATCCGGGGGGATGGGAGACCCAGTACTTC
TRBJ1-4	TRBV6-5	TRBD1	NA	CASSTTGSEKLFF	TGTGCCAGCAGTACGACAGGGAGTGAAAAACTGTTTTTT
TRBJ1-2	TRBV4-2	TRBD1	NA	CASSQGTGQGSYGYTF	TGTGCCAGCAGCCAAGGGACAGGCCAAGGGAGCTATGGCTACACCTTC
TRBJ2-5	TRBV5-6	NA	once	CASSISGRRETQYF	TGTGCCAGCAGCATTAGCGGACGTAGGGAGACCCAGTACTTC
TRBJ1-1	TRBV7-9	NA	NA	CASSYGVTEAFF	TGTGCCAGCAGCTACGGTGTCACTGAAGCTTTCTTT
TRBJ1-2	TRBV12-3/TRBV12-4	NA	NA	CASSTRGNYGYTF	TGTGCCAGCTCAACGCGGGGAAACTATGGCTACACCTTC
TRBJ2-7	TRBV25-1	TRBD1	NA	CASSEFPQGDRAYEQYF	TGTGCCAGCAGTGAATTTCCCCAGGGGGACAGGGCCTACGAGCAGTACTTC
TRBJ2-1	TRBV11-2	TRBD1	NA	CASSLTGIEQFF	TGTGCCAGCAGCTTGACAGGGATAGAGCAGTTCTTC
TRBJ1-5	TRBV5-6	TRBD1	NA	CASSLAGTGHQPQHF	TGTGCCAGCAGCTTGGCCGGGACAGGACATCAGCCCCAGCATTTT
TRBJ1-5	TRBV4-2	NA	NA	CASSQEGAGPYQPQHF	TGTGCCAGCAGCCAAGAGGGGGCAGGACCTTATCAGCCCCAGCATTTT
TRBJ1-1	TRBV21-1	NA	once	CASGIQGDGTEAFF	TGTGCCAGCGGAATACAGGGGGATGGCACTGAAGCTTTCTTT
TRBJ2-7	TRBV11-3	TRBD2	NA	CASSLSGLAGAEQYF	TGTGCCAGCAGCTTATCGGGACTAGCGGGAGCCGAGCAGTACTTC
TRBJ1-5	TRBV28	NA	NA	CASSLRGNSNQPQHF	TGTGCCAGCAGTTTAAGGGGTAATAGCAATCAGCCCCAGCATTTT
TRBJ1-5	TRBV19	TRBD1	NA	CASTTGGGNQPQHF	TGTGCCAGTACTACAGGGGGAGGCAATCAGCCCCAGCATTTT
TRBJ2-3	TRBV3-1/TRBV3-2	NA	NA	CASSLHREATDTQYF	TGTGCCAGCAGCCTCCACAGGGAAGCCACAGATACGCAGTATTTT
TRBJ2-5	TRBV27	TRBD1	NA	CASSLESGGTQYF	TGTGCCAGCAGTTTAGAGTCAGGGGGGACCCAGTACTTC
TRBJ1-6	TRBV30	NA	once	CAWGWRNNSPLHF	TGTGCCTGGGGGTGGCGGAATAATTCACCCCTCCACTTT
TRBJ2-1	TRBV14	NA	NA	CASSLGPGGNNEQFF	TGTGCCAGCAGTCTCGGGCCTGGAGGTAACAATGAGCAGTTCTTC
TRBJ1-2	TRBV29-1	NA	NA	CSVVGGWETRNLVYTF	TGCAGCGTTGTTGGTGGGTGGGAGACCCGAAACTTAGTCTACACCTTC
TRBJ2-4	TRBV7-2	TRBD2	NA	CASSSGLAGLAKNIQYF	TGTGCCAGCAGCTCGGGACTAGCGGGACTAGCCAAAAACATTCAGTACTTC
TRBJ1-1	TRBV11-2	TRBD1	NA	CASTRDRGNTEAFF	TGTGCCAGCACCCGGGACAGGGGGAACACTGAAGCTTTCTTT
TRBJ2-7	TRBV5-1	NA	NA	CASRLATQGLDEQYF	TGCGCCAGCAGGCTAGCTACACAGGGTCTCGACGAGCAGTACTTC
TRBJ2-1	TRBV5-1	TRBD2	NA	CASSLRVAGGYNNEQFF	TGCGCCAGCAGCTTGAGGGTAGCGGGAGGGTACAACAATGAGCAGTTCTTC
TRBJ2-5	TRBV7-6	NA	NA	CASSLVTFETQYF	TGTGCCAGCAGCTTAGTAACTTTTGAGACCCAGTACTTC
TRBJ1-6	TRBV2	NA	few	CASSGLDNSPLHF	TGTGCCAGCAGTGGACTGGATAATTCACCCCTCCACTTT
TRBJ2-3	TRBV11-3	NA	NA	CASSSRGSTDTQYF	TGTGCCAGCAGCTCTAGGGGGAGCACGGATACGCAGTATTTT
TRBJ2-3	TRBV7-2	NA	NA	CASSLVVEDTQYF	TGTGCCAGCAGCTTAGTCGTCGAGGATACGCAGTATTTT
TRBJ2-1	TRBV7-9	TRBD2	NA	CASSFATSGYNEQFF	TGTGCCAGCAGCTTCGCGACTAGCGGATACAATGAGCAGTTCTTC
TRBJ2-1	TRBV6-2/TRBV6-3	TRBD2	NA	CASSSRSGTSGEGEQFF	TGTGCCAGCAGTTCCCGATCCGGGACTAGCGGGGAGGGGGAGCAGTTCTTC
TRBJ2-7	TRBV7-9	TRBD2	once	CASSRLAGEQYF	TGTGCCAGCAGCCGACTAGCGGGCGAGCAGTACTTC
TRBJ1-5	TRBV30	NA	NA	CAFALRGKGNQPQHF	TGTGCCTTCGCACTAAGGGGGAAGGGCAATCAGCCCCAGCATTTT
TRBJ1-2	TRBV3-1/TRBV3-2	NA	NA	CASSQRLNYGYTF	TGTGCCAGCAGCCAAAGACTGAACTATGGCTACACCTTC
TRBJ2-7	TRBV28	NA	NA	CASSSPNTYEQYF	TGTGCCAGCAGTTCCCCAAACACCTACGAGCAGTACTTC
TRBJ2-7	TRBV5-8	TRBD2	NA	CASSLLTSGPYEQYF	TGTGCCAGCAGCTTACTGACTAGCGGCCCCTACGAGCAGTACTTC